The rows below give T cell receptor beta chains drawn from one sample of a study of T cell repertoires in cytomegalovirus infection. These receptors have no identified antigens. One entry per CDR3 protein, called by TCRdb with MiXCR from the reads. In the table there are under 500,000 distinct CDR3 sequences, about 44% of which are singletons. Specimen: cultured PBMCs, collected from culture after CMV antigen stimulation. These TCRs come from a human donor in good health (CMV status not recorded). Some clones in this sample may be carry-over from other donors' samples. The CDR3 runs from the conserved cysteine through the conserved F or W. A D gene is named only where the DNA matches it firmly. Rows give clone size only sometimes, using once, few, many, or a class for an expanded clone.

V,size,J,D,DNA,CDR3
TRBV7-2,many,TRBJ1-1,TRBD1,TGTGCCAGCAGCCTAGACAGGGCGGTGATTACTGAAGCTTTCTTT,CASSLDRAVITEAFF
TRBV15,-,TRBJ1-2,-,TGTGCCACCAGCGTGGGGCTGCGGGGGGCGGATTATGGCTACACCTTC,CATSVGLRGADYGYTF
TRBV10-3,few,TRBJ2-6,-,TGTGCCATCAGCAAAAGGGTAACCGGGGCCAACGTCCTGACTTTC,CAISKRVTGANVLTF
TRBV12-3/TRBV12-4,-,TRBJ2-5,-,TGTGCCAGCACCACTTCACTAAGCGGAGGGGAGACCCAGTACTTC,CASTTSLSGGETQYF
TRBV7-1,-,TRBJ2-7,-,TGTGCCAGCAGCTCCGAGCAAAGCGCAGCCTACGAGCAGTACTTC,CASSSEQSAAYEQYF
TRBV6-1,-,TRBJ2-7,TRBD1,TGTGCCAGCAGTTGGGACAGGGGCTACGAGCAGTACTTC,CASSWDRGYEQYF
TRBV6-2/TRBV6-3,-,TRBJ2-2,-,TGTGCCAGCAGGGAGGAGACTCCTCGACTGAACACCGGGGAGCTGTTTTTT,CASREETPRLNTGELFF
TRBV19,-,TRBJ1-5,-,TGTGCCAGTACCGGGAGAAGCAATCAGCCCCAGCATTTT,CASTGRSNQPQHF
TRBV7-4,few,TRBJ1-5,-,TGTGCCAGCAGCCAAGGAGGATTTAGCAATCAGCCCCAGCATTTT,CASSQGGFSNQPQHF
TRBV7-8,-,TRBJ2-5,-,TGTGCCAGCAGCTTAGGACCCGGACTCGGTAGCTCTGAAATAGAGACCCAGTACTTC,CASSLGPGLGSSEIETQYF
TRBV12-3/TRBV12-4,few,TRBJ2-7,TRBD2,TGTGCCAGCAGTTTTACGGTCCGCGTGGGAGGGCCGGGTAGGTACGAGCAGTACTTC,CASSFTVRVGGPGRYEQYF
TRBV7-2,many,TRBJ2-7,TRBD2,TGTGCCAGCAGCTTTAGGACTAGCGGGAGGAAATACGAGCAGTACTTC,CASSFRTSGRKYEQYF
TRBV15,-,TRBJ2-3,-,TGTGCCACCAGCCGCTTCCTTGTTGATACGCAGTATTTT,CATSRFLVDTQYF
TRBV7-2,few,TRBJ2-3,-,TGTGCCAGCAGTTCAGGGTTTCCCACAGATACGCAGTATTTT,CASSSGFPTDTQYF
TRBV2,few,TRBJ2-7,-,TGTGCCAGCCGCGGGGGACAGTACTACGAGCAGTACTTC,CASRGGQYYEQYF
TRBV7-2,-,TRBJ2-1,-,TGTGCCAGCAGCTTAACAGGAGCCCTACGCTCCTACAATGAGCAGTTCTTC,CASSLTGALRSYNEQFF
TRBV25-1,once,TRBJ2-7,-,TGTGCCAGCAGCCCTCATGGCGGGGCACTAAGCGAGCAGTACTTC,CASSPHGGALSEQYF
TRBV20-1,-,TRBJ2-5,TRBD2,TGCAGTGCTAGACCCCCTCTAGCGGGGGGGGGGGAGACCCAGTACTTC,CSARPPLAGGGETQYF
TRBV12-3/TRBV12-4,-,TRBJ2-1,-,TGTGCCAGCAGTTTAGGGGCCGGGCAGTTCTTC,CASSLGAGQFF
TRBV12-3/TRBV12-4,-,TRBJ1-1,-,TGTGCCAGCAGTTTAGCCGGGGTTAGGGCTTTCTTT,CASSLAGVRAFF
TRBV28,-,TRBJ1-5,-,TGTGCCAGCAGTTTTCCCTGGACCCGAAGCAATCAGCCCCAGCATTTT,CASSFPWTRSNQPQHF
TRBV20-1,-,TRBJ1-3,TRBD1,TGCAGTGCAGAGACAGGGTCCTCTGGAAACACCATATATTTT,CSAETGSSGNTIYF
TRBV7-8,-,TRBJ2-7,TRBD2,TGTGCCAGCAGCCGCCAGCGGGGGCGGCCTTACGAGCAGTACTTC,CASSRQRGRPYEQYF
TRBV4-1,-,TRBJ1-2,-,TGCGCCAGCAGCCAAGGAGCCGCGAGGGAATCCAGGACTAACTATGGCTACACCTTC,CASSQGAARESRTNYGYTF
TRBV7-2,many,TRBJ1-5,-,TGTGCCAGCAGCTCCGAAGGCGATCAGCCCCAGCATTTT,CASSSEGDQPQHF
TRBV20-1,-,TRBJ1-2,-,TGCAGTGCTAGACCGACAGAGAACTATGGCTACACCTTC,CSARPTENYGYTF
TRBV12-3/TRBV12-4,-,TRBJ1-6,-,TGTGCCAACAGTGCACAGGGATTGACGGATTCACCCCTCCACTTT,CANSAQGLTDSPLHF
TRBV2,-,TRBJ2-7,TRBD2,TGTGCCAGCAGCGGGCGGGAGGGCCCCCCCGAGCAGTACTTC,CASSGREGPPEQYF
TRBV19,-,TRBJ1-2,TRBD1,TGTGCCAGTAGGGACAGGAGGGAAGGCTACACCTTC,CASRDRREGYTF
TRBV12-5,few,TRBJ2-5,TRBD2,TGTGCTAGTGCCATCGGGGGGGGAGAGACCCAGTACTTC,CASAIGGGETQYF
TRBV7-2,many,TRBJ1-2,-,TGTGCCAGCAGCTTAGGGCAGGGATCCTATGGCTACACCTTC,CASSLGQGSYGYTF
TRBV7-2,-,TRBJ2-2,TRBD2,TGTGCCAGCAGCTCTACTAGCGGGTACACCGGGGAGCTGTTTTTT,CASSSTSGYTGELFF
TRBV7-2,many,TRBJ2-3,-,TGTGCCAGCAGCCCCGCAGGAGATACGCAGTATTTT,CASSPAGDTQYF
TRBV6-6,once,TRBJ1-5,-,TGTGCCAGCAGTTACTCTGGACGGAATAATCAGCCCCAGCATTTT,CASSYSGRNNQPQHF
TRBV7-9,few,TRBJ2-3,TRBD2,TGTGCCAGCCTAGCGGGGGATACGCAGTATTTT,CASLAGDTQYF
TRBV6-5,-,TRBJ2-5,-,TGTGCCAGCAGTTATTTCGGGGCACGAGAGACCCAGTACTTC,CASSYFGARETQYF
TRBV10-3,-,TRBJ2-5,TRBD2,TGTGCCATCAGTGAACTAGCGGGGGGTTTTGAGACCCAGTACTTC,CAISELAGGFETQYF
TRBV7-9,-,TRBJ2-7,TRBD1,TGTGCCAGCAGCTTAGACAGGGGGATCTACGAGCAGTACTTC,CASSLDRGIYEQYF
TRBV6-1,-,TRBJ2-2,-,TGTGCCACCACCCGTTTGGGTTCTCCCAACACCGGGGAGCTGTTTTTT,CATTRLGSPNTGELFF
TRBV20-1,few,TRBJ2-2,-,TGCAGTGCTAGAGATCCCGGTCAGGGGGGGACCGGGGAGCTGTTTTTT,CSARDPGQGGTGELFF
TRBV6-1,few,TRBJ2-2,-,TGTGCCAGCAGTGAGTACTCCTCGTACCCTACCGGGGAGCTGTTTTTT,CASSEYSSYPTGELFF
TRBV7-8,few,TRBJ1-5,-,TGTGCCAGCAGCTCAACACGACAGCCACATCCTCTGTCCCAGCATTTT,CASSSTRQPHPLSQHF
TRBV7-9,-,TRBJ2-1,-,TGTGCCAGCGACCGTGGATTAGGGGACAATGAGCAGTTCTTC,CASDRGLGDNEQFF
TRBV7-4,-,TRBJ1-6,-,TGTGCCAGCAGCTTAGTTGCAGGCTCACCCCTCCACTTT,CASSLVAGSPLHF